This paragraph covers one T cell receptor (beta chain) sequence. This specimen comes from a study of blood T cell repertoires in COVID-19. Study summary: Sites across the United States, Italy and Spain contributed samples from acute and convalescent COVID-19. Sources were T cells, B-cell-depleted T cells, or PBMCs; the material itself was cDNA or gDNA.

As handled by the study authors: Amplification of reference gene primers provided the estimated nucleated cell counts. Sequencing used immunoSEQ multiplex PCR; TCRdb keeps in-frame clones, though not all of them. The DNA was the basis for D and trimming; V, J and clone size are from that table. This sample has about 190,000 clones, with about 80% found just once. Germline V lookup: CDR1 LGHNA, CDR2 YNFKEQ. V lost 0 bases and J lost 10, with 18 bases in between. The CDR3 is 16 amino acids. Sequences were obtained from peripheral blood. This chain uses TRBV4-2 with TRBJ1-4; possible D gene TRBD1, 5 bases. The clonotype originates from a man aged 25 to 40 with active or convalescent COVID-19. For the CDR3, the DNA is TGTGCCAGCAGCCAAGATCGTTTCACCCCGGGGGGAAAACTGTTTTTT. Amino acids: CASSQDRFTPGGKLFF.